This T cell receptor (beta chain) derives from a study of T cell responses to AZD1222 COVID-19 vaccine. The method was immunoSEQ multiplex PCR; TCRdb's version includes in-frame clones alone and lacks a portion of them. This sample yields 65,000 to 95,000 clones, of which around 84% are seen a single time; around 20% belongs to the top ten. With V trimmed by 9 bases and J by 8 bases, 4 bases remained unmatched. This CDR3 spans 12 amino acids. The source is an adult in good health. The chain couples TRBV12-3 or TRBV12-4 to TRBJ2-1; 10 nucleotides match TRBD2. The starting material was peripheral blood, obtained on day 0 of AZD1222 vaccination. In DNA, the CDR3 is TGTGCCAGTAAGCGGGGGGGTGATGAGCAGTTCTTC. Translated, it gives CASKRGGDEQFF.